This paragraph covers one T cell receptor (beta chain) sequence. Some clones are missing from TCRdb's copy, which holds only in-frame ones; the method was immunoSEQ multiplex PCR. The sample has 12,000 or so clones, around four fifths seen once. Germline CDR1 reads SGHDT; CDR2 reads YYEEEE. With 0 bases removed from V and 12 bases from J, the gap between germline ends came to 13 bases. This CDR3 is 13 amino acids long. This record comes from a study of T cells in localized non-small cell lung cancer. The chain recombines TRBV5-6 with TRBJ2-1, with a possible D match to TRBD2 (5 bases). The source of this sequence is a male donor older than 55 with stage I lung adenocarcinoma. The specimen was peripheral blood, collected before any cancer treatment. DNA for the CDR3: TGTGCCAGCAGCTTGGGAGACGGGAACAGGCAGTTCTTC. This codes for CASSLGDGNRQFF.